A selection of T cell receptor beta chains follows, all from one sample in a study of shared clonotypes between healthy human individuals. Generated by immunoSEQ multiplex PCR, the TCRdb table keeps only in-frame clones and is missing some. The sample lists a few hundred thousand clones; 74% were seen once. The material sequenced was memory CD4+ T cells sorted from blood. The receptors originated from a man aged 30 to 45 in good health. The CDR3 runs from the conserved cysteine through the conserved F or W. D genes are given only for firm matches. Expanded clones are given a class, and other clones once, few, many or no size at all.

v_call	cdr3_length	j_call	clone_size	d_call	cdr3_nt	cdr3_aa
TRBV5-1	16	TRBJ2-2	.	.	TGCGCCAGCAGCCCATTTACAGTCGCGAACACCGGGGAGCTGTTTTTT	CASSPFTVANTGELFF
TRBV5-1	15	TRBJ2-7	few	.	TGCGCCAGCAGCTTGGGGCTAGCGATCAACTACGAGCAGTACTTC	CASSLGLAINYEQYF
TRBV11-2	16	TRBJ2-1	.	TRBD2	TGTGCCAGCAGCTCGGGGACTAGCGGAACCAACAATGAGCAGTTCTTC	CASSSGTSGTNNEQFF
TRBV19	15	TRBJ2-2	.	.	TGTGCCAGTAGTGCCCGGGGGGCGAGCACCGGGGAGCTGTTTTTT	CASSARGASTGELFF
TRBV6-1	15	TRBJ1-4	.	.	TGTGCCAGCAGTGCTGGGACGGTAACTAATGAAAAACTGTTTTTT	CASSAGTVTNEKLFF
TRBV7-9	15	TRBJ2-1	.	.	TGCGCCAGCAGCGTAGCGGAGAGCTCCTACAATGAGCAGTTCTTC	CASSVAESSYNEQFF
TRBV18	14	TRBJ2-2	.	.	TGTGCCAGCTCACCAACAGGAGAAACCGGGGAGCTGTTTTTT	CASSPTGETGELFF
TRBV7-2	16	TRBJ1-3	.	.	TGTGCCAGCAGCTTATCCGGGGGCTACTCTGGAAACACCATATATTTT	CASSLSGGYSGNTIYF
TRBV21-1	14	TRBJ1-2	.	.	TGTGCCAGCACCGGCCAGGGGGCCGGGTATGGCTACACCTTC	CASTGQGAGYGYTF
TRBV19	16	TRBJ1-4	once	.	TGTGCCAGTAGTTCCGTTTTGGGGGGGAATGGTGAAAAACTGTTTTTT	CASSSVLGGNGEKLFF
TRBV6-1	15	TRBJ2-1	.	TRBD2	TGTGCCAGCAGTGCAACTAGCGGGAGGGTTGATGAGCAGTTCTTC	CASSATSGRVDEQFF
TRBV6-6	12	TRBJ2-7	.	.	TGTGCCACTCAGGGGTCTTCCTACGAGCAGTACTTC	CATQGSSYEQYF
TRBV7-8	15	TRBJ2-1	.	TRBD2	TGTGCCAGCAGCCTCGGAACTAGCGGGATCTATGAGCAGTTCTTC	CASSLGTSGIYEQFF
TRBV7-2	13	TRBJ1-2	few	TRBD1	TGTGCCAGCAGCCGGGACAGACAGGTTAGCTACACCTTC	CASSRDRQVSYTF
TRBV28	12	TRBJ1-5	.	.	TGTGCCAGCAGCTCATGGGGTGGGCCCCAGCATTTT	CASSSWGGPQHF
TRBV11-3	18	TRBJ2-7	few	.	TGTGCCAGCAGCTTGCTAGTGTATCCTCGACATTTATCCTACGAGCAGTACTTC	CASSLLVYPRHLSYEQYF
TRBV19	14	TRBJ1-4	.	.	TGTGCCAGTAGTATGGGAGAGAAAGGGGGAAAACTGTTTTTT	CASSMGEKGGKLFF
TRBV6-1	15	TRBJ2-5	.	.	TGTGCCAGCAATGACCGACGTGGGGGGCAAGAGACCCAGTACTTC	CASNDRRGGQETQYF
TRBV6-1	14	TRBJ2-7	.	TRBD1	TGTGCCAGCAGTGATGGACAGGGGGCTTACGAGCAGTACTTC	CASSDGQGAYEQYF
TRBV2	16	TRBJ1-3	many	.	TGTGCCAGCAGTGAAGCCCCTGAGGGGGCTGGAAACACCATATATTTT	CASSEAPEGAGNTIYF
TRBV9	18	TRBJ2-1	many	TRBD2	TGTGCCAGCAGCGTAGCCGGACTAGCGGGAGGGTCCTACAATGAGCAGTTCTTC	CASSVAGLAGGSYNEQFF
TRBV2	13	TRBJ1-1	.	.	TGTGCCAGCAGTGGAGGGACACCTTTCGAAGCTTTCTTT	CASSGGTPFEAFF
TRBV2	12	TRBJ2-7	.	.	TGTGCCAGCAGTGAAAATAAGGGCGAGCAGTACTTC	CASSENKGEQYF
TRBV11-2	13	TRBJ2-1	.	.	TGTGCCAGCAGCTTAGTATGGTTAAATGAGCAGTTCTTC	CASSLVWLNEQFF
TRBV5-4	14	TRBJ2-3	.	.	TGTGCCAGCTCTGGTGGTCCCAGCACAGATACGCAGTATTTT	CASSGGPSTDTQYF
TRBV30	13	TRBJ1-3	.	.	TGTGCCTGGGAGGAGATCTCTGGAAACACCATATATTTT	CAWEEISGNTIYF
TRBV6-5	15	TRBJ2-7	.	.	TGTGCCAGCAGCCGGGATTGGCAGCATTCTTACGAGCAGTACTTC	CASSRDWQHSYEQYF
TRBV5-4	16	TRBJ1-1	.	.	TGTGCCAGCAGCCCGCGGGGGCGTTTGACGAACACTGAAGCTTTCTTT	CASSPRGRLTNTEAFF
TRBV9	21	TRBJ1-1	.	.	TGTGCCAGCAGCGTAGCGGGCCCCTTTCTCGGAGGCATAATAATGAACACTGAAGCTTTCTTT	CASSVAGPFLGGIIMNTEAFF
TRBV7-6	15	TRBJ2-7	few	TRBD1	TGTGCCAGCAGCCCCCTGAGACAGGGAGCGTACGAGCAGTACTTC	CASSPLRQGAYEQYF
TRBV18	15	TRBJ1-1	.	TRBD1	TGTGCCAGCTCACTATCGGGACAGAAGAACACTGAAGCTTTCTTT	CASSLSGQKNTEAFF
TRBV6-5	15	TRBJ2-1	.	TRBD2	TGTGCCAGCAGCCCTAGCGGGAGGTTTGGCAATGAGCAGTTCTTC	CASSPSGRFGNEQFF
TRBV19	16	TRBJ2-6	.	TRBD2	TGTGCCAGTAGTTTTAATGGGAGGGCTGGGGCCAACGTCCTGACTTTC	CASSFNGRAGANVLTF
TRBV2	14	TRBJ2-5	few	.	TGTGCCAGCAGTCCCGAGCGGCCCCAAGAGACCCAGTACTTC	CASSPERPQETQYF
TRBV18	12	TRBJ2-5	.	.	TGTGCCAGCTCACCACAGGGGGAGACCCAGTACTTC	CASSPQGETQYF
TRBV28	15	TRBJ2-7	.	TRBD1	TGTGCCAGCACCCAGGGTGGGACAGGTCAATACGAGCAGTACTTC	CASTQGGTGQYEQYF
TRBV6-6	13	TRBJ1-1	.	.	TGTGCCAGCAGTTACAGGCGCGCGTCTGAAGCTTTCTTT	CASSYRRASEAFF
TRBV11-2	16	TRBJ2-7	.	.	TGTGCCAGCAGTCGAGAGGAGGTAGCGGCTGTCTACGAGCAGTACTTC	CASSREEVAAVYEQYF
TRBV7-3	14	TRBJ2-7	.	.	TGTGCCAGCAGCTCCCGGGCGGGGGCTGGCGAGCAGTACTTC	CASSSRAGAGEQYF
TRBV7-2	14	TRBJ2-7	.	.	TGTGCCAGCAGCTTAGAACGGAGCTCCTACGAGCAGTACTTC	CASSLERSSYEQYF
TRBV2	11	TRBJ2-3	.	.	TGTGCCAGCAGTAACGGAGATACGCAGTATTTT	CASSNGDTQYF
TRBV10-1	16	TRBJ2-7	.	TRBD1	TGCGCCAGCAGTGACTCCGGGACAGGAGCTTTCTACGAGCAGTACTTC	CASSDSGTGAFYEQYF
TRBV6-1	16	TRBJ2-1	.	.	TGTGCCAGCAGTGAGTCCGCCCGAGGGGGGGACAATGAGCAGTTCTTC	CASSESARGGDNEQFF
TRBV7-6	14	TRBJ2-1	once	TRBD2	TGTGCCAGCAGCTCGACTAGCGGTTACAATGAGCAGTTCTTC	CASSSTSGYNEQFF
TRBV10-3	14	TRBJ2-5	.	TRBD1	TGTGCCATCAGTGGGACAGGGGGACGCGAGACCCAGTACTTC	CAISGTGGRETQYF
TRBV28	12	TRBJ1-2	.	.	TGTGCCAGCATGGACACTAACTATGGCTACACCTTC	CASMDTNYGYTF
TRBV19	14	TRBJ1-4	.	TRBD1	TGTGCCCAGCATCCCGGGACAGGGGATGAAAAACTGTTTTTT	CAQHPGTGDEKLFF
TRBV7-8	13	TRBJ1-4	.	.	TGTGCCAGCAGCTCGACAGGCCGGGAAAAACTGTTTTTT	CASSSTGREKLFF
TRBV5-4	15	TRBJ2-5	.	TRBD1	TGTGCCAGCAGCCCGACCCCGGGACAGCAAGAGACCCAGTACTTC	CASSPTPGQQETQYF
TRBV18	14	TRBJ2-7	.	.	TGTGCCAGCTCACCGGGGGGCGGGCTCTACGAGCAGTACTTC	CASSPGGGLYEQYF
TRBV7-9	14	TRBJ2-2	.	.	TGTGCCAGCAACACCGGGACACCCACCGGGGAGCTGTTTTTT	CASNTGTPTGELFF